This TCR beta chain was captured in a study of T cell clusters in autoimmune cytopenias. Study outcomes and limitations: Physiological T cell clusters of healthy donors were apparently absent in primary autoimmune cytopenia patients. Healthy donors had around 3.1-fold more exclusive TRB clusters than active autoimmune hepatitis patients. TRB repertoire shifts in secondary cytopenia and chronic lymphocytic leukemia mostly reflected lymphoma, not autoimmunity.

TRB amplification used around 260 ng of peripheral blood genomic DNA. This CDR3 has 15 amino acids. Per germline, CDR1 LNHDA and CDR2 SQIVND (reference sequence). As to this clonotype: The antigen is not known.

Multiplex touch-down PCR amplified TRB using TRB-A and TRB-B pools in one tube. For each CDR3 protein, TCRdb gives one entry from its re-call of the multiplex PCR reads, without DNA. This repertoire comprises approximately 12,000 distinct CDR3 sequences; its ten largest clones make up roughly 3%. The origin of this receptor is a human donor with an autoimmune cytopenia or autoimmune hepatitis (not recorded which). Sequencing was performed on peripheral blood. The chain uses TRBV19 and TRBJ2-1; no DNA is available, so the TRBD1 call from TCRdb remains unchecked. The CDR3 is CASSIPGVGYNEQFF.